The source of this T cell receptor beta chain is a study of cytomegalovirus exposure and HLA in healthy donors. Study as a whole: Across 350 to 500 genotyped donors, about 81% landed in the Caucasian-associated ancestry cluster. Findings and caveats of the study: A later analysis showed that HLA-associated TCR beta chains had undergone more clonal expansion than equally common others. Later work found that TCR association rates differed between HLA loci; DRB1 had the most and HLA-C the fewest. Overall, roughly 150 TCR beta chains were annotated as cytomegalovirus-associated.

The CDR3 contains 11 residues. Trimming stripped 6 bases from V and 0 bases from J, with 5 bases between. CDR1 is SQVTM and CDR2 is ANQGSEA in the germline V gene. 60 Vbeta and 13 Jbeta primers were used in PCR. Sequencing was performed with immunoSEQ multiplex PCR; in TCRdb, only in-frame clones are kept and a portion is missing. The data show 110,000 or so clones, over 65% seen once. This clone was seen a handful of times. What it binds is not known. The TCR originated in a woman aged 25 to 39 in good health and CMV-seropositive. The chain uses TRBV29-1 and TRBJ1-1; no firm D call. Material: PBMCs. This CDR3 reads CSVLLNTEAFF. For the CDR3, the DNA is TGCAGCGTCCTCCTGAACACTGAAGCTTTCTTT.